One sample yielded the 27 T cell receptor beta chains listed below, sequenced in a study of blood T cell repertoires in COVID-19. The method was immunoSEQ multiplex PCR; TCRdb's version includes in-frame clones alone and lacks a portion of them. Of 55,000 to 80,000 clones in the sample, around four fifths were seen once. The sequenced sample was peripheral blood. Source of these receptors: a middle-aged man with active COVID-19.

This chain joins TRBV5-6 and TRBJ1-2; 11 positions agree with TRBD1. V gave up 0 bases and J gave up 7 bases; unmatched junction bases: 5. CDR1 and CDR2 from the germline V gene are SGHDT and YYEEEE. CDR3 length: 15 residues. As DNA, the CDR3 is TGTGCCAGCAGCTTGGTTGGACAGGGGGCGCTTGGCTACACCTTC. This gives the protein CASSLVGQGALGYTF.

This chain joins TRBV18 and TRBJ1-1; the D is unclear. The V and J ends lost 1 base and 0 bases respectively, with 9 bases between them. This CDR3 is 15 amino acids long. CDR1 is KGHSH and CDR2 is LQKENI in the germline V gene. The CDR3 loop reads CASSPLADLNTEAFF. CDR3 DNA: TGTGCCAGCTCACCACTAGCAGACCTGAACACTGAAGCTTTCTTT.

The CDR3 spells CAIQGSYNSPLHF. DNA for the CDR3: TGTGCCATTCAGGGCTCCTATAATTCACCCCTCCACTTT. This rearrangement joins TRBV10-3 to TRBJ1-6; tentatively, D is TRBD1 (5 bases). Germline CDR1 is ENHRY and CDR2 is SYGVKD. CDR3 size: 13 residues. The V and J ends lost 9 bases and 0 bases respectively, with 6 bases between them.

This clone has only one observation. This chain connects TRBV19 to TRBJ1-1; 7 nucleotides match TRBD1. The V and J ends lost 4 bases and 0 bases, in that order; junction bases with no gene match: 2. The V gene's germline CDR1 is LNHDA and CDR2 SQIVND (reference sequence). The CDR3 has 14 residues. The CDR3 region is CASSKGQLNTEAFF. DNA for the CDR3: TGTGCCAGTAGTAAGGGACAGCTGAACACTGAAGCTTTCTTT.

This chain connects TRBV12-5 to TRBJ2-7; D is possibly TRBD2 (5 bases). This CDR3 is built from 14 residues. The V gene lost 3 bases and the J gene lost 5 bases, with 14 bases spanning the gap. The germline CDR1 and CDR2 sequences are LGHNT and FRNRAP. CDR3 DNA sequence: TGTGCTAGTGGTTTTTGGCAAGAGGGCAACGAGCAGTACTTC. Amino acid sequence: CASGFWQEGNEQYF.

The CDR3 is CAWGGQASGNYGYTF. The CDR3 region has the DNA TGTGCCTGGGGGGGACAGGCGAGCGGAAACTATGGCTACACCTTC. This chain uses TRBV30 with TRBJ1-2, with TRBD1 matching over 8 bases. V trimming: 5 bases; J trimming: 2 bases; junction bases outside the gene matches: 10. This CDR3 is 15 amino acids long. The germline V gene has CDR1 GTSNPN and CDR2 SVGIG (reference sequence).

The chain carries TRBV7-2 and TRBJ2-5; 8 bases map to TRBD1. CDR1 and CDR2 from the germline V gene are SGHTA and FQGNSA. The CDR3 length is 14 residues. J was trimmed by 4 bases and V by 5 bases; bases with no gene match: 6. The CDR3 bases are TGTGCCAGCAGCATACAGGGGGATTCAGAGACCCAGTACTTC. Amino acids: CASSIQGDSETQYF.

The chain recombines TRBV7-6 with TRBJ2-7; D perhaps matches TRBD2 (6 bases). The CDR3 length is 16 residues. Germline-derived CDR1 and CDR2 are SGHVS and FNYEAQ. V was trimmed by 2 bases and J by 6 bases, leaving 20 bases between them. The CDR3 reads CASSLSLGLTSVEQYF. CDR3 sequence (DNA): TGTGCCAGCAGCTTAAGTTTGGGACTCACCTCTGTCGAGCAGTACTTC. The full variable domain, completed using reference TRBV7-6 and TRBJ2-7, is GAGVSQSPRYKVTKRGQDVALRCDPISGHVSLYWYRQALGQGPEFLTYFNYEAQQDKSGLPNDRFSAERPEGSISTLTIQRTEQRDSAMYRCASSLSLGLTSVEQYFGPGTRLTVT.

This sequence joins TRBV28 and TRBJ2-2, with D perhaps matching TRBD1 (6 bases). This CDR3 is built from 15 residues. The V end was cut by 2 bases, the J end by 4 bases, with 11 bases between. Per the germline V gene, CDR1 is MDHEN and CDR2 is SYDVKM. The CDR3 coding sequence is TGTGCCAGCAGTTTAACAGGGTTGGGCACCGGGGAGCTGTTTTTT. It translates to CASSLTGLGTGELFF.

The J gene is TRBJ1-3, the V gene TRBV7-9; TRBD1 agrees at 9 bases. With 2 bases clipped from V and 2 bases from J, the junction kept 1 base outside the gene matches. Germline CDR1 is SEHNR and CDR2 is FQNEAQ (reference sequence). This CDR3 comprises 15 residues. The CDR3 sequence: CASSLWTGAGNTIYF. The CDR3 DNA follows: TGTGCCAGCAGCTTATGGACAGGGGCTGGAAACACCATATATTTT.

The V call is TRBV20-1, the J call TRBJ2-4; 7 bases are a match to TRBD1. The CDR3 consists of 13 residues. Germline assignment: CDR1 DFQATT and CDR2 SNEGSKA (reference sequence). The trim removed 3 bases at V and 5 bases at J, leaving 4 bases unmatched. In DNA form, the CDR3 reads TGCAGTGCTAGTAGACAGGGCCAAAACATTCAGTACTTC. Amino acids: CSASRQGQNIQYF.

This clone was recorded only once. CDR3 amino acids: CASSLRLSGQGAYEQYF. For the CDR3, the DNA is TGTGCCAGCAGTTTACGTCTCTCGGGACAGGGAGCCTACGAGCAGTACTTC. The J gene is TRBJ2-7, the V gene TRBV28, with TRBD1 identical over 9 bases. Germline V gene data show CDR1 as MDHEN and CDR2 as SYDVKM. The CDR3 consists of 17 residues. V lost 2 bases to trimming and J lost 2 bases; unmatched junction nucleotides: 10.

This rearrangement joins TRBV7-2 to TRBJ1-2, with 8 bases lining up with TRBD1. Germline loops: CDR1 SGHTA, CDR2 FQGNSA. CDR3 length: 16 residues. Trimming at V came to 8 bases and at J to 4 bases, leaving 15 bases not matched to a gene. CDR3 protein: CASGSQGAAYSYGYTF. DNA for the CDR3: TGTGCCAGCGGTTCGCAGGGGGCGGCTTATAGCTATGGCTACACCTTC.

The rearrangement links TRBV6-1 to TRBJ2-5, with 12 bases identical to TRBD2. The J segment lost 2 bases and the V segment lost 2 bases, leaving 0 bases of the junction unmatched. The CDR3 runs 15 residues. CDR1 and CDR2 from the germline V gene are MNHNS and SASEGT. The CDR3 region is CASSELAGGQETQYF. DNA for the CDR3: TGTGCCAGCAGTGAACTAGCGGGAGGGCAAGAGACCCAGTACTTC.

The chain is built from TRBV9 and TRBJ2-7; 9 nucleotides line up with TRBD2. From germline, CDR1 is SGDLS and CDR2 YYNGEE. The V segment lost 6 bases and the J segment 8 bases; nucleotides outside the gene matches: 9. The CDR3 contains 13 residues. The CDR3 DNA is TGTGCCAGCACAGGTCCCAGCGGGAGGAAGCAGTACTTC. As protein: CASTGPSGRKQYF.

This clone has more than one count but fewer than ten. The chain employs TRBV3-1 (or the pseudogene TRBV3-2) and TRBJ1-3; D gene unclear. There are 15 residues in the CDR3. With 4 bases removed from V and 4 bases from J, the gap between germline ends came to 14 bases. CDR1 is LGHDT, CDR2 YNNKEL, per germline (reference sequence). CDR3 loop: CASSLSGASGNTIYF. The CDR3 bases are TGTGCCAGCAGCCTTAGCGGAGCGTCCGGAAACACCATATATTTT.

The rearrangement links TRBV10-3 to TRBJ2-5; TRBD1 matches 7 bases. Germline assignment: CDR1 ENHRY and CDR2 SYGVKD. This CDR3 spans 16 amino acids. Losses at the gene ends were 2 bases for V and 9 bases for J; bases not matched to a gene: 15. Here the CDR3 DNA reads TGTGCCATCAGTGAGAGTACAGGGGCCTTCACGGGGTCCCAGTACTTC. It encodes CAISESTGAFTGSQYF.

The V gene is TRBV9, the J gene TRBJ1-2; the match to TRBD1 covers 7 bases. Unmatched junction bases numbered 5, after V lost 0 bases and J lost 3 bases. The length of the CDR3 is 15 residues. Germline CDR1 is SGDLS and CDR2 is YYNGEE. This CDR3 reads CASSVDKGADYGYTF. The CDR3 DNA sequence: TGTGCCAGCAGCGTAGATAAGGGGGCAGACTATGGCTACACCTTC. The full variable domain, rest sourced from reference TRBV9 and TRBJ1-2, is DSGVTQTPKHLITATGQRVTLRCSPRSGDLSVYWYQQSLDQGLQFLIQYYNGEERAKGNILERFSAQQFPDLHSELNLSSLELGDSALYFCASSVDKGADYGYTFGSGTRLTVV.

J is TRBJ1-2 and V is TRBV4-1; tentative D call: TRBD1 (5 bases). Trimming stripped 0 bases from V and 5 bases from J, with 10 bases between. Germline lookup yields CDR1 MGHRA and CDR2 YSYEKL. The CDR3 runs to 14 residues. CDR3 bases: TGCGCCAGCAGCCAAGAGTCCAGGGCTTATGGCTACACCTTC. Translated: CASSQESRAYGYTF.

This chain connects TRBV6-4 to TRBJ1-1; 8 bases line up with TRBD1. The CDR3 totals 15 residues. The V segment lost 2 bases and the J segment 5 bases; nucleotides outside the gene matches: 7. Germline CDR1 is MRHNA and CDR2 is SNTAGT. CDR3 amino acids: CASSDRSGGRTEAFF. CDR3 nucleotides: TGTGCCAGCAGTGACCGGTCAGGGGGCCGGACTGAAGCTTTCTTT.

The CDR3 protein is CASSPPGGGNEKLFF. The CDR3 DNA is TGTGCCAGCAGCCCGCCCGGGGGGGGTAATGAAAAACTGTTTTTT. The rearrangement uses TRBV7-9 and TRBJ1-4; D is perhaps TRBD1 (5 bases). CDR3 length equals 15 residues. The V and J ends lost 5 bases and 4 bases respectively, with 14 bases between them. Per germline, CDR1 SEHNR and CDR2 FQNEAQ (reference sequence). Full variable domain (remainder filled in from reference TRBV7-9 and TRBJ1-4): DTGVSQNPRHKITKRGQNVTFRCDPISEHNRLYWYRQTLGQGPEFLTYFQNEAQLEKSRLLSDRFSAERPKGSFSTLEIQRTEQGDSAMYLCASSPPGGGNEKLFFGSGTQLSVL.

The V call is TRBV5-6, the J call TRBJ1-2; perhaps TRBD1 as D (6 bases). The germline V gene encodes CDR1 SGHDT and CDR2 YYEEEE. V was pared by 2 bases and J by 4 bases, with 15 bases between. CDR3 length: 15 residues. CDR3 bases: TGTGCCAGCAGCTTAGGACAGACTCCTTCCTATGGCTACACCTTC. This codes for CASSLGQTPSYGYTF.

The chain carries TRBV7-9 and TRBJ2-4; D is unclear. V shed 1 base and J shed 0 bases, with 4 bases lying between them. Looked up from germline, CDR1 is SEHNR and CDR2 is FQNEAQ (reference sequence). This CDR3 is 14 amino acids long. This CDR3 is CASSLVLAKNIQYF. In DNA, the CDR3 is TGTGCCAGCAGCTTAGTCCTAGCCAAAAACATTCAGTACTTC.

The V call is TRBV19, the J call TRBJ2-3; D is unresolved. CDR1 and CDR2 from the germline V gene are LNHDA and SQIVND (reference sequence). The CDR3 loop spans 13 amino acids. V lost 7 bases and J lost 0, with 8 bases in between. The CDR3 loop reads CASMQASTDTQYF. CDR3 nucleotides: TGTGCCAGTATGCAAGCGAGCACAGATACGCAGTATTTT.

The rearrangement joins TRBV5-1 to TRBJ2-1; 7 bases match TRBD1. Germline V gene sequence: CDR1 SGHRS, CDR2 YFSETQ. J gave up 10 bases and V 5 bases, and 18 bases lay outside the gene matches. The CDR3 extends over 16 amino acids. CDR3 sequence reads: CASRPNRDSLLREQFF. Here the CDR3 DNA reads TGCGCCAGCAGACCCAACCGGGACAGTCTACTTCGGGAGCAGTTCTTC.

With respect to this clone: One end of the junction varies from germline; a read error may be responsible. The rearrangement links TRBV2 to TRBJ2-1; tentative D call: TRBD2 (6 bases). Germline CDR1 and CDR2: SNHLY and FYNNEI. This CDR3 is built from 13 residues. The CDR3 protein is CASSEPLRTIKLF. CDR3 in DNA: TGTGCCAGCAGTGAACCCCTGCGGACTATCAAGCTCTTC.

V is TRBV5-4 and J is TRBJ1-2, with 7 bases identical to TRBD1. Per the germline V gene, CDR1 is SGHNT and CDR2 is YYREEE (reference sequence). V gave up 1 base and J gave up 7 bases; unmatched junction bases: 7. The CDR3 runs 14 residues. The chain's CDR3 is CASSLLGAGGGYTF. CDR3 DNA sequence: TGTGCCAGCAGCTTGCTTGGGGCAGGGGGTGGCTACACCTTC.